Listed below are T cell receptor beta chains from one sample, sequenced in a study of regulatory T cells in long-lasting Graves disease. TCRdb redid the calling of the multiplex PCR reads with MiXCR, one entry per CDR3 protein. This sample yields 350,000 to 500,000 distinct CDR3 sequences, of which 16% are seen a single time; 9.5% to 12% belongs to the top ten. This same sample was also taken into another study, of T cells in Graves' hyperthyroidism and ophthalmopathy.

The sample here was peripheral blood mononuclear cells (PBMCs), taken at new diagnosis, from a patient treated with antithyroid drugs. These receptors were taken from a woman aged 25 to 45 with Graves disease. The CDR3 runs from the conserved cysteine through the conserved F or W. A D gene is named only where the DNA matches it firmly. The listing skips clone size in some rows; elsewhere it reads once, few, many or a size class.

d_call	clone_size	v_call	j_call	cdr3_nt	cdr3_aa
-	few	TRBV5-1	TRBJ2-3	TGCGCCAGCAGCTCCGGGACTCGGAGGGGAGATACGCAGTATTTT	CASSSGTRRGDTQYF
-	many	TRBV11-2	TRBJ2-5	TGTGCCAGCACCCTCGGAGGACTACCGTACTTC	CASTLGGLPYF
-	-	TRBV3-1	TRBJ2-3	TGTGCCAGCAGCCTGACGGGGACCACAGATACGCAGTATTTT	CASSLTGTTDTQYF
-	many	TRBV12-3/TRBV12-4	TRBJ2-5	TGTGCCAGCAGTTTAAGCCGGGGAGAGACCCAGTACTTC	CASSLSRGETQYF
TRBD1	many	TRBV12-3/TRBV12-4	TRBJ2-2	TGTGCCAGCAGGCCTGGTGAGGACAGGGGGCAGAACACCGGGGAGCTGTTTTTT	CASRPGEDRGQNTGELFF
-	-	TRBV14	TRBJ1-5	TGTGCCAGCAGCCAGGACCCGAGAGGGCCCCAGCATTTT	CASSQDPRGPQHF
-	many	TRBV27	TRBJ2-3	TGTGCCAGCAGTAGAACTCGGGCAGATACGCAGTATTTT	CASSRTRADTQYF
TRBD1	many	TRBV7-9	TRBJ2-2	TGTGCCAGCAGGGGACAGGGGAGGAACACCGGGGAGCTGTTTTTT	CASRGQGRNTGELFF
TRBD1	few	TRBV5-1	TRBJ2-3	TGCGCCAGCAGCCAGGACAGGGGTTACACAGATACGCAGTATTTT	CASSQDRGYTDTQYF
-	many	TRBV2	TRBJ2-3	TGTGCCAGCAGTGAAGCGTTTTTGCGGGACAGCACAGATACGCAGTATTTT	CASSEAFLRDSTDTQYF
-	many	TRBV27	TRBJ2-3	TGTGCCAGCAGTCAAGGGTGGCGAGATACGCAGTATTTT	CASSQGWRDTQYF
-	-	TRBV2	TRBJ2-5	TGTGCCAGCAAAAGTGAGGAGACCCAGTACTTC	CASKSEETQYF
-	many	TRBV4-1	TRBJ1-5	TGCGCCAGCAGCCTGACTCCAGGGAACAATCAGCCCCAGCATTTT	CASSLTPGNNQPQHF
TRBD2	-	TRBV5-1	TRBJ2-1	TGCGCCAGCAGCTTGGTGGGGACTAGCCTAAATGAGCAGTTCTTC	CASSLVGTSLNEQFF
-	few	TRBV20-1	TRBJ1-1	TGCAGTGCTAGTGATGGCGGATTGAACACTGAAGCTTTCTTT	CSASDGGLNTEAFF
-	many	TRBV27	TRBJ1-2	TGTGCCAGCAGTTCCGGGGGCTCGGGCTATGGCTACACCTTC	CASSSGGSGYGYTF
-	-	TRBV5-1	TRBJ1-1	TGCGCCAGCAGCTTGGCAGACGAACAAACTGAAGCTTTCTTT	CASSLADEQTEAFF
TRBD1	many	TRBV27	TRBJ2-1	TGTGCCAGCAGTTCCCGACAGGGGATGACCTACAATGAGCAGTTCTTC	CASSSRQGMTYNEQFF
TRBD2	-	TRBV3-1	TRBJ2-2	TGTGCCAGCAGCCAAGAGAGGATAGCGGGAGTCACCGGGGAGCTGTTTTTT	CASSQERIAGVTGELFF
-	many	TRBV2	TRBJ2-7	TGTGCCAGCAGGGCCCTGGGGGGCCAGTACTTC	CASRALGGQYF
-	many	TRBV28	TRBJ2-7	TGTGCCAGCTCCGTAGGGAGCAGTCAGTACGGGCAGTACTTC	CASSVGSSQYGQYF
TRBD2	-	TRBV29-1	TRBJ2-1	TGCAGCGCCGGGAGGGGCTCCTACAATGAGCAGTTCTTC	CSAGRGSYNEQFF
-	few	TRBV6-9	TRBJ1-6	TGTGCCAGCAGTTATCTAGGGGGATTTTCGAATTCACCCCTCCACTTT	CASSYLGGFSNSPLHF
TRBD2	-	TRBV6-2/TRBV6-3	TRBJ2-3	TGTGCCAGCAGTTACTCGAGGGCGGGAGCGGGTAAAGATACGCAGTATTTT	CASSYSRAGAGKDTQYF
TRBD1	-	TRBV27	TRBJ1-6	TGTGCCAGCAGACTAGCCAGACAGGGTGCAAGTTCACCCCTCCACTTT	CASRLARQGASSPLHF
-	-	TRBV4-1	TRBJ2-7	TGCGCCAGCAGCCAAGGGAGCGGGTTTAGCTCCTACGAGCAGTACTTC	CASSQGSGFSSYEQYF
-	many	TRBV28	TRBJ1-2	TGTGCCAGCAGTTTTAAGGGTATCCTAAACTATGGCTACACCTTC	CASSFKGILNYGYTF
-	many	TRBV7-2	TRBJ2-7	TGTGCCAGCAGCTTGGTGGTCGGGAGTGGTAATGAGGACGAGCAGTACTTC	CASSLVVGSGNEDEQYF
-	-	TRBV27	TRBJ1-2	TGTGCCAGCAGCGCAGGCCGAAACTATGGCTACACCTTC	CASSAGRNYGYTF
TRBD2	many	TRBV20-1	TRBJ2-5	TGCAGTGCTAGATATGAGCGGGAGGGTAGAGAGACCCAGTACTTC	CSARYEREGRETQYF
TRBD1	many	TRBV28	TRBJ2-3	TGTGCCAGCAGTTCACGCTCGGGACAGCCGAAATATCTAGGCACAGATACGCAGTATTTT	CASSSRSGQPKYLGTDTQYF
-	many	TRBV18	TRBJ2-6	TGTGCCAGCTCACCACAATGGAGCTCTGGGGCCAACGTCCTGACTTTC	CASSPQWSSGANVLTF
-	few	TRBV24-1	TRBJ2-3	TGTGCCACCAGCGACGCCAACACAGATACGCAGTATTTT	CATSDANTDTQYF
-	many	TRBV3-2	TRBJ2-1	TGTGCCAGCAGCCAAGCTCGGCTAGCGGGAGGGCCTTCTGAGCAGTTCTTC	CASSQARLAGGPSEQFF
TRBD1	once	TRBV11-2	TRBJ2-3	TGTGCCAGCAGCCCATGGACAGGGGTCACAGATACGCAGTATTTT	CASSPWTGVTDTQYF
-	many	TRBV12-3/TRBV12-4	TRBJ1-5	TGTGCCAGCAGTACCCGGGACAACAATCAGCCCCAGCATTTT	CASSTRDNNQPQHF
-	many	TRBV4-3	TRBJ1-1	TGCGCCAGCAGCCAAGATAATGGGGGGCGGAACACTGAAGCTTTCTTT	CASSQDNGGRNTEAFF
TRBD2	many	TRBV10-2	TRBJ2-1	TGCGCCAGCAGTGATCACGCGCTAGCGGGAAACAATGAGCAGTTCTTC	CASSDHALAGNNEQFF
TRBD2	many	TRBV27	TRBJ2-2	TGTGCCAGCAGACCAGGACTAGCGGTCACCGGGGAGCTGTTTTTT	CASRPGLAVTGELFF